This entry lists 23 T cell receptor beta chains sequenced from one sample in a study of Graves' ophthalmopathy and Graves' hyperthyroidism. Researchers took RNA transcripts and amplified TCR beta CDR3 regions from them. Second-round multiplex PCR came after first-round RT-PCR with HTBI primers. TCRdb passed the multiplex PCR reads through MiXCR, listing each CDR3 protein once. The sample contains just over 400,000 distinct CDR3 sequences, around a fifth of which appear only once. The sequencing sample was made of peripheral blood. The receptors originated from a woman aged 18-30 years with stable Graves' hyperthyroidism.

This clonotype has ten or more counts. The rearrangement links TRBV7-9 to TRBJ1-1; D remains unclear. The CDR3 totals 14 residues. V dropped 1 base and J dropped 1 base, with 7 bases sitting between them. The germline V gene encodes CDR1 SEHNR and CDR2 FQNEAQ (reference sequence). DNA of the CDR3: TGTGCCAGCAGCTTAGGGCAGTGGAACACTGAAGCTTTCTTT. It is translated as CASSLGQWNTEAFF.

In this sample, this clonotype turned up once. This sequence joins TRBV15 and TRBJ2-5; no definite D call. CDR1 LNHNV and CDR2 YYDKDF come from the germline V gene (reference sequence). The CDR3 consists of 14 residues. V dropped 1 base and J dropped 5 bases, with 11 bases sitting between them. The CDR3 is CATSRVRVGETQYF. In DNA, the CDR3 is TGTGCCACCAGCAGAGTTAGGGTCGGGGAGACCCAGTACTTC.

This clonotype showed up many times. The chain uses TRBV19 and TRBJ1-2; D is unclear. Germline lookup yields CDR1 LNHDA and CDR2 SQIVND (reference sequence). V lost 3 bases to trimming and J lost 3 bases, with 11 bases between them. This CDR3 region has 14 residues. CDR3 coding DNA: TGTGCCAGTAGTATCGGAGGGAATGACTATGGCTACACCTTC. It yields the protein CASSIGGNDYGYTF.

This clonotype was seen repeatedly, ten times or more. This rearrangement joins TRBV20-1 to TRBJ1-1, with 9 bases that match TRBD1. The junction had 3 bases not matched to a gene; V was cut back by 2 bases and J by 5 bases. The CDR3 has 13 residues. Germline V gene sequence: CDR1 DFQATT, CDR2 SNEGSKA (reference sequence). The CDR3 sequence: CSARYRGLTEAFF. In DNA, the CDR3 is TGCAGTGCTAGATACAGGGGGCTTACTGAAGCTTTCTTT.

This clonotype occurred a few times. The rearrangement joins TRBV12-3 or TRBV12-4 to TRBJ2-7; no firm D call. This CDR3 has 14 residues. Trimming shortened V by 7 bases and J by 7 bases, and 20 bases separated the two germline ends. The CDR3 loop is CASTYLVGGGEQYF. The CDR3 coding sequence is TGTGCCAGCACCTACCTAGTGGGTGGCGGAGAGCAGTACTTC.

This clonotype was observed at least ten times. The V gene is TRBV30, the J gene TRBJ2-7; D remains unclear. Trimming left V 4 bases short and J 0 bases short, with 10 bases between. This CDR3 has 13 residues. Germline CDR1 and CDR2: GTSNPN and SVGIG (reference sequence). This CDR3 reads CAWNGGNSYEQYF. In DNA, the CDR3 is TGTGCCTGGAATGGTGGGAACTCCTACGAGCAGTACTTC.

This clonotype was picked up a small number of times. The chain couples TRBV30 to TRBJ1-2; 7 positions agree with TRBD1. Trimming at V came to 8 bases and at J to 1 base, leaving 7 bases not matched to a gene. The CDR3 loop spans 13 amino acids. Germline-derived CDR1 and CDR2 are GTSNPN and SVGIG (reference sequence). The CDR3, as DNA: TGTGCCCAGACCGGGACAGATAACTATGGCTACACCTTC. Amino acids: CAQTGTDNYGYTF.

This clonotype showed up just a few times. The V and J genes are TRBV5-5 and TRBJ2-7; TRBD2 might be the D (5 bases). V was shortened by 0 bases and J by 1 base, with 14 bases between the two germline ends. CDR1 and CDR2 from the germline V gene are SGHKS and YYEKEE (reference sequence). The CDR3 is 16 residues long. The CDR3 nucleotides read TGTGCCAGCAGCTTGGGATTTCGACGGAGGTCCTACGAGCAGTACTTC. Encoded protein: CASSLGFRRRSYEQYF.

This clonotype has a count of ten or more. The rearrangement links TRBV13 to TRBJ1-2, with D tentatively TRBD1 (6 bases). The CDR3 runs 16 residues. The germline V gene encodes CDR1 PRHDT and CDR2 FYEKMQ (reference sequence). V was clipped by 3 bases and J by 4 bases, with 18 bases between them. The CDR3 bases are TGTGCCAGCAGCTTTAGAGAACCGGGACATCCCTATGGCTACACCTTC. Its protein product is CASSFREPGHPYGYTF.

A remark on this clonotype: The junction departs from germline at one end; a sequencing error may be responsible. V gene TRBV10-3 combines with J gene TRBJ1-5, with 7 bases matching TRBD1. In germline, CDR1 is ENHRY, CDR2 SYGVKD. There are 17 residues in the CDR3. The CDR3, as DNA: TGTGCCAGCAGTGAGTCGGACAGGTGGATGCCGGATCAGCCCCAGCATTTT. Translated: CASSESDRWMPDQPQHF.

There are a few counts of this clonotype. It may be a read error: a sequence one base away is much more abundant. The rearrangement joins TRBV7-2 to TRBJ2-7; either TRBD1 or TRBD2 may supply D (5 bases each). The V and J ends lost 10 bases and 4 bases respectively, with 17 bases between them. Germline V lookup: CDR1 SGHTA, CDR2 FQGNSA. The CDR3 length is 13 residues. The CDR3 protein is CAITAWGKYEQYF. The CDR3, as DNA: TGTGCCATCACAGCCTGGGGGAAGTACGAGCAGTACTTC.

This clonotype appeared many times. J is TRBJ2-4 and V is TRBV6-5; D may match TRBD1 or TRBD2 (5 bases each). Trimming pared 0 bases from V and 0 bases from J, leaving 12 bases between. The CDR3 has 17 residues. The germline gives CDR1 MNHEY, CDR2 SVGAGI. CDR3 sequence (DNA): TGTGCCAGCAGTTACTCTGGGGGATCTTTAGCCAAAAACATTCAGTACTTC. It specifies CASSYSGGSLAKNIQYF.

This clonotype was detected many times. Since a much larger clone is just one base distant, this may be a read error. This rearrangement joins TRBV6-2 or TRBV6-3 to TRBJ2-5; TRBD1 matches 7 bases. Germline assignment: CDR1 MNHEY and CDR2 SVGEGT. CDR3 length: 16 amino acids. CDR3 sequence reads: CASSLRQGTAQETKYF. As DNA, the CDR3 is TGTGCCAGCAGTCTCCGACAGGGAACCGCCCAAGAGACCAAGTACTTC.

This clonotype occurred a few times. This rearrangement joins TRBV7-9 to TRBJ1-1, with a weak D call TRBD1 (5 bases). The CDR3 has 15 amino acids. V was trimmed by 7 bases and J by 1 base, leaving 16 bases between them. Per the germline V gene, CDR1 is SEHNR and CDR2 is FQNEAQ (reference sequence). CDR3 sequence reads: CASTPGVKSNTEAFF. The CDR3 nucleotides are TGTGCCAGCACTCCGGGGGTCAAATCGAACACTGAAGCTTTCTTT. The full variable domain, with the rest looked up from reference TRBV7-9 and TRBJ1-1, is DTGVSQNPRHKITKRGQNVTFRCDPISEHNRLYWYRQTLGQGPEFLTYFQNEAQLEKSRLLSDRFSAERPKGSFSTLEIQRTEQGDSAMYLCASTPGVKSNTEAFFGQGTRLTVV.

This clonotype was seen at least ten times. The chain has TRBV6-5 and TRBJ1-5; TRBD1 matches at 9 bases. J lost 5 bases, V lost 0 bases, and 2 bases had no gene match. The CDR3 spans 15 residues. The germline gives CDR1 MNHEY, CDR2 SVGAGI. CDR3: CASSYSGQGYQPQHF. The CDR3 nucleotides are TGTGCCAGCAGTTACTCGGGACAGGGATATCAGCCCCAGCATTTT.

This chain links TRBV20-1 with TRBJ1-2, with TRBD1 matching over 10 bases. CDR1 is DFQATT and CDR2 is SNEGSKA in the germline V gene (reference sequence). The CDR3 sequence is 14 residues long. V lost 4 bases and J lost 8; bases outside the gene matches: 10. The CDR3 DNA reads as TGCAGTGCTATAAAACCTGACAGGGGGCGCGGCTACACCTTC. It codes for CSAIKPDRGRGYTF.

The chain links TRBV29-1 to TRBJ1-2, with D possibly TRBD1 on 5 matching bases. The CDR3 is made up of 12 amino acids. Trimming stripped 7 bases from V and 8 bases from J, with 17 bases between. Germline CDR1 reads SQVTM; CDR2 reads ANQGSEA. In DNA form, the CDR3 reads TGCAGCGCCCGCCTCCAGGGAGGAGGCTACACCTTC. Its translation is CSARLQGGGYTF.

In this sample, this clonotype turned up many times. In DNA form, the CDR3 reads TGTGCCAGTAGCCCCCCCAATAGCAATCAGCCCCAGCATTTT. Protein product: CASSPPNSNQPQHF. The chain carries TRBV19 and TRBJ1-5, with D hard to call. CDR3 length: 14 residues. Germline CDR1 LNHDA, CDR2 SQIVND (reference sequence). Trimming cost V 6 bases and J 0 bases, with 9 bases left between them.

The chain employs TRBV30 and TRBJ2-7; D unresolved. The germline V gene has CDR1 GTSNPN and CDR2 SVGIG (reference sequence). Trimming took off 2 bases at V and 0 bases at J, with 11 bases between the two ends. The CDR3 runs to 14 residues. The DNA for the CDR3 is TGTGCCTGGAGTAAGGGCAGTCTCTCCTACGAGCAGTACTTC. Encoded protein: CAWSKGSLSYEQYF.

The V and J genes are TRBV20-1 and TRBJ2-7, with 7 nucleotides matching TRBD2. The CDR3 has 14 amino acids. Trimming took 4 bases from V and 0 from J; bases not matched to a gene: 6. The germline V gene encodes CDR1 DFQATT and CDR2 SNEGSKA (reference sequence). The CDR3 reads CSATKRGPSYEQYF. The CDR3 region has the DNA TGCAGTGCTACGAAGCGGGGCCCCTCCTACGAGCAGTACTTC.

This clonotype was seen many times. This rearrangement joins TRBV7-2 to TRBJ2-2; 9 nucleotides align to TRBD2. The CDR3 totals 15 residues. Germline assignment: CDR1 SGHTA and CDR2 FQGNSA. V shed 3 bases and J 8 bases; nucleotides not matched to a gene: 7. The CDR3 loop reads CASSFRGLALGELFF. The CDR3 nucleotides are TGTGCCAGCAGCTTCCGGGGACTAGCCTTAGGGGAGCTGTTTTTT.

This clonotype was observed many times. J is TRBJ1-5 and V is TRBV29-1, with 9 bases fitting TRBD1. V lost 7 bases and J lost 7; bases outside the gene matches: 8. CDR3 length equals 13 residues. From germline, CDR1 is SQVTM and CDR2 ANQGSEA. The CDR3 DNA sequence: TGCAGCGCTGGGACAGGGACGGGACAGCCCCAGCATTTT. Its protein product is CSAGTGTGQPQHF.

The CDR3 region has the DNA TGTGCCAGCAGCGCTGGACAGGGAGACGAGCAGTACTTC. Protein product: CASSAGQGDEQYF. The chain recombines TRBV7-3 with TRBJ2-7, with TRBD1 matching over 8 bases. Looked up from germline, CDR1 is SGHTA and CDR2 is FQGTGA. The V segment lost 5 bases and the J segment 5 bases; nucleotides outside the gene matches: 5. The CDR3 runs 13 residues.